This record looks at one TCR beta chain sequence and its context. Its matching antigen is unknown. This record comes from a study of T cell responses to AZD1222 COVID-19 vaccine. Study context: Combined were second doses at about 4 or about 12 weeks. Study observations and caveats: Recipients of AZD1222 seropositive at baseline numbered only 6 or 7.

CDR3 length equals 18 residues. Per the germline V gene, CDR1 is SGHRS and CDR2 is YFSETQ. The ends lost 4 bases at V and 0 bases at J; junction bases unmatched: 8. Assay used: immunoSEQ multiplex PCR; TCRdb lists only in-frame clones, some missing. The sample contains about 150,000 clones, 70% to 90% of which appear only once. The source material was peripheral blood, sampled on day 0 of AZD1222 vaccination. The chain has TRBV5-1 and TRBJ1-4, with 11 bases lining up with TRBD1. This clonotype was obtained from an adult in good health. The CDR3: CASSRTGGRRTTNEKLFF. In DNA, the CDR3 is TGCGCCAGCAGCCGGACAGGGGGCAGAAGGACAACTAATGAAAAACTGTTTTTT.